This TCR beta chain was captured in a study of T cells in women clearing cervical HPV infection. Study at large: Women with histologically confirmed HPV16-related CIN3 or worse, 2 with invasive cancer, served as cases.

Sequencing used immunoSEQ multiplex PCR; TCRdb keeps in-frame clones, though not all of them. The sample's table shows 30,000 to 40,000 clones. Concerning this clone: Its matching antigen is unknown. The read falls 3 residues short of the CDR3 end, and the missing part is taken from the germline J gene.

J was trimmed by 1 base and V by 2 bases; bases with no gene match: 2. This CDR3 is built from 15 residues. From germline, CDR1 is MDHEN and CDR2 SYDVKM. The study's findings and limits: Richness plus V gene abundances separated cases from controls with AUC 0.8 to 0.85. TRBV6-7 relative abundance averaged about 0.1% in cases and approximately 0.15% in controls. CIN3+ cases had significantly higher TCR repertoire richness than controls, but evenness did not differ.

The receptor's source is a woman aged 18-70 years with a cervical HPV16 infection that either progressed to CIN3+ or cleared (not recorded which). Sequencing was carried out using blood buffy coat. The gene calls are TRBV28 and TRBJ1-5; 7 positions match TRBD1. CDR3 protein: CASSLRGQSNQPQHF. The DNA read from the CDR3 is TGTGCCAGCAGTTTAAGGGGACAGAGCAATCAGCCC.